This T cell receptor (beta chain) comes out of a study of immune evolution from preneoplasia to lung adenocarcinoma. Overall study findings and caveats: Normal lung had the highest top T cell clone frequencies. Normal lung had highest clonality; later lesions appeared denser, more diverse.

The CDR3 is 16 residues long. CDR1 and CDR2 from the germline V gene are SGHVS and FQNEAQ. Trimming pared 4 bases from V and 1 base from J, leaving 14 bases between. Sequenced by immunoSEQ multiplex PCR; TCRdb stores in-frame clones only, minus some. The sample yields 3,500 to 4,500 clones, around four fifths seen once. With regard to this clone: Its antigen is currently unknown.

What was sequenced was FFPE adjacent normal lung tissue. The chain uses TRBV7-8 and TRBJ2-1; tentatively, D is TRBD2 (6 bases). The source is a person between 55 and 80 years old with lung adenocarcinoma. The CDR3 loop reads CASSYSSGPSYNEQFF. The DNA for the CDR3 is TGTGCCAGCAGCTACAGCAGCGGGCCATCCTACAATGAGCAGTTCTTC.